The 27 T cell receptor beta chains presented below share a single source sample, sequenced in a study of T cells in localized non-small cell lung cancer. Assay: immunoSEQ multiplex PCR; the TCRdb copy retains only in-frame clones and omits some. The sample lists 20,000 to 25,000 clones; roughly 91% were seen once. The specimen comprised peripheral blood, sampled before any cancer treatment. These receptor sequences come from a male donor aged 60 or older with stage I lung adenocarcinoma.

This chain uses TRBV27 with TRBJ2-3, with D possibly TRBD2 on 6 matching bases. The germline CDR1 and CDR2 sequences are MNHEY and SMNVEV (reference sequence). The V end was cut by 9 bases, the J end by 2 bases, with 12 bases between. CDR3 size: 13 residues. The CDR3 sequence: CASSLAHTDTQYF. Here the CDR3 DNA reads TGTGCCAGTTCACTAGCCCACACAGATACGCAGTATTTT.

V gene TRBV5-6 combines with J gene TRBJ1-1, with D maybe TRBD1 (5 bases). CDR3 size: 13 residues. Looked up from germline, CDR1 is SGHDT and CDR2 is YYEEEE. Trimming took off 4 bases at V and 8 bases at J, with 15 bases between the two ends. CDR3 residues: CASSRTGRGEAFF. The CDR3 bases are TGTGCCAGCAGCCGAACAGGACGAGGGGAAGCTTTCTTT.

The chain recombines TRBV19 with TRBJ2-5; TRBD2 is a possible D gene (6 bases). Trimming took off 3 bases at V and 5 bases at J, with 10 bases between the two ends. The germline gives CDR1 LNHDA, CDR2 SQIVND (reference sequence). The CDR3 is 13 residues long. CDR3 coding DNA: TGTGCCAGTAGTATCATGGCGGGGGAGACCCAGTACTTC. Translating gives CASSIMAGETQYF. Looking up the rest from reference TRBV19 and TRBJ2-5 gives the full variable domain: DGGITQSPKYLFRKEGQNVTLSCEQNLNHDAMYWYRQDPGQGLRLIYYSQIVNDFQKGDIAEGYSVSREKKESFPLTVTSAQKNPTAFYLCASSIMAGETQYFGPGTRLLVL.

V is TRBV19 and J is TRBJ1-1; D not resolved. Germline V gene sequence: CDR1 LNHDA, CDR2 SQIVND (reference sequence). This CDR3 spans 12 amino acids. V was clipped by 5 bases and J by 8 bases, with 12 bases between them. The CDR3 is CASSPNVGEAFF. The CDR3 region has the DNA TGTGCCAGTAGTCCTAACGTGGGGGAAGCTTTCTTT. Full variable domain (remainder filled in from reference TRBV19 and TRBJ1-1): DGGITQSPKYLFRKEGQNVTLSCEQNLNHDAMYWYRQDPGQGLRLIYYSQIVNDFQKGDIAEGYSVSREKKESFPLTVTSAQKNPTAFYLCASSPNVGEAFFGQGTRLTVV.

The chain is built from TRBV27 and TRBJ1-3; TRBD1 aligns across 12 bases. The germline CDR1 and CDR2 sequences are MNHEY and SMNVEV (reference sequence). Trimming removed 3 bases from V and 2 bases from J; junction bases left unmatched: 11. This CDR3 comprises 19 residues. The CDR3: CASSFSSRDRGRTGNTIYF. CDR3 nucleotides: TGTGCCAGCAGTTTTTCTTCCCGGGACAGGGGGCGTACTGGAAACACCATATATTTT.

The rearrangement uses TRBV9 and TRBJ1-1; 7 nucleotides line up with TRBD1. The CDR3 loop spans 14 amino acids. J was trimmed by 4 bases and V by 4 bases; bases with no gene match: 7. Looked up from germline, CDR1 is SGDLS and CDR2 is YYNGEE. CDR3 in amino acids: CASSLQTGFTEAFF. CDR3 in DNA: TGTGCCAGCAGCCTTCAGACAGGGTTCACTGAAGCTTTCTTT.

J is TRBJ2-3 and V is TRBV5-1; 13 bases match TRBD2. The CDR3 is 17 residues long. V lost 4 bases, J lost 3 bases, and 8 bases stayed unmatched. The V gene's germline CDR1 is SGHRS and CDR2 YFSETQ. The CDR3 loop is CASSPGLAGERTDTQYF. The CDR3 nucleotides are TGCGCCAGCAGCCCCGGACTAGCGGGAGAACGGACAGATACGCAGTATTTT.

V usage is TRBV6-4 and J usage is TRBJ2-1; 10 bases match TRBD2. The CDR3 is made up of 16 amino acids. Germline V CDR1 and CDR2: MRHNA, SNTAGT. V lost 0 bases to trimming and J lost 5 bases; unmatched junction nucleotides: 4. Written as DNA, the CDR3 is TGTGCCAGCAGTGACTCCGGACTAGCGGATGACAATGAGCAGTTCTTC. It codes for CASSDSGLADDNEQFF.

Here the CDR3 reads CSVTDYTTSIIYEQYF. Written as DNA, the CDR3 is TGCAGCGTTACCGACTATACGACCAGTATCATATACGAGCAGTACTTC. The chain combines TRBV29-1 with TRBJ2-7, with D possibly TRBD2 on 5 matching bases. The CDR3 length is 16 residues. The V gene's germline CDR1 is SQVTM and CDR2 ANQGSEA. V was cut by 5 bases and J by 4 bases, with 24 bases left in between.

The gene calls are TRBV25-1 and TRBJ1-2; D not certain. The germline gives CDR1 MGHDK, CDR2 SYGVNS. This CDR3 region has 11 residues. Trimming pared 2 bases from V and 8 bases from J, leaving 6 bases between. The CDR3 DNA follows: TGTGCCAGCAGTGAAGGCAGAGGCTACACCTTC. This sequence encodes CASSEGRGYTF.

The chain joins TRBV27 to TRBJ2-1; 8 nucleotides line up with TRBD2. The CDR3 is made up of 14 amino acids. V gave up 2 bases and J gave up 9 bases; unmatched junction bases: 6. Germline assignment: CDR1 MNHEY and CDR2 SMNVEV (reference sequence). The CDR3 spells CASSLGSGVSEQFF. The DNA for the CDR3 is TGTGCCAGCAGTTTAGGTAGCGGGGTCAGTGAGCAGTTCTTC.

The chain is built from TRBV25-1 and TRBJ1-6, with D maybe TRBD1 (6 bases). The CDR3 is 18 residues long. Trimming removed 4 bases from V and 9 bases from J, with 25 bases in between. Germline V gene lookup returns CDR1 MGHDK and CDR2 SYGVNS. The CDR3 protein is CASSVGGQSAARGSPLHF. CDR3 nucleotide sequence: TGTGCCAGCAGTGTGGGGGGACAATCGGCCGCAAGGGGTTCACCCCTCCACTTT.

J is TRBJ2-1 and V is TRBV5-6; 9 bases agree with TRBD2. Trimming at V came to 3 bases and at J to 6 bases, leaving 10 bases not matched to a gene. This CDR3 spans 16 amino acids. The germline CDR1 and CDR2 sequences are SGHDT and YYEEEE. CDR3 DNA sequence: TGTGCCAGCAGCTCTCTAGCGGGGAGGGCCGGCAATGAGCAGTTCTTC. It yields the protein CASSSLAGRAGNEQFF. Full variable domain (remainder filled in from reference TRBV5-6 and TRBJ2-1): DAGVTQSPTHLIKTRGQQVTLRCSPKSGHDTVSWYQQALGQGPQFIFQYYEEEERQRGNFPDRFSGHQFPNYSSELNVNALLLGDSALYLCASSSLAGRAGNEQFFGPGTRLTVL.

The chain joins TRBV9 to TRBJ2-2, with D perhaps TRBD1 or TRBD2 (5 bases each). Germline assignment: CDR1 SGDLS and CDR2 YYNGEE. V lost 2 bases to trimming and J lost 7 bases, with 15 bases between them. CDR3 length: 15 amino acids. The CDR3 loop is CASSVAGTGFGELFF. The DNA of the CDR3 is TGTGCCAGCAGCGTCGCCGGGACCGGCTTCGGGGAGCTGTTTTTT.

V and J are TRBV6-6 and TRBJ2-7; D is uncertain. Per the germline V gene, CDR1 is MNHNY and CDR2 is SVGAGI (reference sequence). V lost 0 bases, J lost 3 bases, and 12 bases lay in between. The CDR3 has 15 amino acids. The CDR3 DNA reads as TGTGCCAGCAGTTACTCGATCCCGCGCGACTACGAGCAGTACTTC. Translation gives CASSYSIPRDYEQYF.

The chain uses TRBV25-1 and TRBJ2-1; the D gene is possibly TRBD1 (5 bases). Germline lookup yields CDR1 MGHDK and CDR2 SYGVNS. The CDR3 has 13 residues. Between the trimmed V and J ends, which lost 8 bases and 6 bases, there was a span of 14 bases. The CDR3 DNA reads TGTGCCAGCTCTTACCCCAGGGTCAATGAGCAGTTCTTC. Protein: CASSYPRVNEQFF.

The chain uses TRBV19 and TRBJ1-5; D is possibly TRBD1 (5 bases). V was pared by 1 base and J by 2 bases, with 12 bases between. CDR1 and CDR2 from the germline V gene are LNHDA and SQIVND (reference sequence). This CDR3 region has 16 residues. The CDR3 DNA follows: TGTGCCAGTAGTATAGCGATGGGAGGGGGCAATCAGCCCCAGCATTTT. Translated: CASSIAMGGGNQPQHF.

This chain uses TRBV7-3 with TRBJ2-7; no firm D call. The CDR3 has 13 residues. Trimming shortened V by 5 bases and J by 2 bases, and 10 bases separated the two germline ends. Germline-derived CDR1 and CDR2 are SGHTA and FQGTGA. CDR3 DNA: TGTGCCAGCAGCCCACGAGGCCCCTACGAGCAGTACTTC. The encoded protein is CASSPRGPYEQYF.

The rearrangement joins TRBV19 to TRBJ2-3; the match to TRBD1 covers 8 bases. This CDR3 is 16 amino acids long. The V gene end was trimmed by 6 bases and the J gene end by 2 bases; junction bases not matched to a gene: 10. Germline V CDR1 and CDR2: LNHDA, SQIVND (reference sequence). DNA for the CDR3: TGTGCCAGTAGCACATCCTACAGGGGGACCACAGATACGCAGTATTTT. It codes for CASSTSYRGTTDTQYF.

The genes are TRBV4-1 and TRBJ1-1, with 9 bases identical to TRBD1. The CDR3 runs 15 residues. The germline V gene has CDR1 MGHRA and CDR2 YSYEKL. Trimming took 6 bases from V and 2 from J; bases not matched to a gene: 7. The CDR3 DNA sequence: TGCGCCAGCAGTCGGGACAGGGTAACTAACACTGAAGCTTTCTTT. Translating it yields CASSRDRVTNTEAFF.

The CDR3 here is CATAGAAWTEAFF. The DNA of the CDR3 is TGTGCCACTGCGGGGGCTGCGTGGACTGAAGCTTTCTTT. The chain links TRBV19 to TRBJ1-1, with a tentative D call TRBD1 (6 bases). Germline CDR1 LNHDA, CDR2 SQIVND (reference sequence). Trimming left V 10 bases short and J 5 bases short, with 17 bases between. The CDR3 has 13 residues.

This chain connects TRBV6-5 to TRBJ1-5, with D possibly matching TRBD1 (5 bases). CDR1 and CDR2 (germline): MNHEY, SVGAGI. Trimming cost V 8 bases and J 3 bases, with 8 bases left between them. The CDR3 loop spans 12 amino acids. In DNA, the CDR3 is TGTGCCAGCCGACAGATCAATCAGCCCCAGCATTTT. Amino acids: CASRQINQPQHF.

V is TRBV5-6 and J is TRBJ1-2, with 9 bases fitting TRBD1. The trim removed 4 bases at V and 5 bases at J, leaving 9 bases unmatched. The CDR3 sequence is 15 residues long. Germline CDR1 reads SGHDT; CDR2 reads YYEEEE. DNA for the CDR3: TGTGCCAGCAGCCTAAGGGACAGGGTTTATTATGGCTACACCTTC. Its translation: CASSLRDRVYYGYTF.

The chain carries TRBV4-3 and TRBJ1-2; no reliable D call. The CDR3 spans 16 residues. The V and J ends lost 0 bases and 8 bases respectively, with 19 bases between them. Germline V gene sequence: CDR1 LGHNA, CDR2 YSLEER. The CDR3 nucleotides are TGCGCCAGCAGCCAAGACCCGGACCCTCAGGCGCGGGGCTACACCTTC. Translation gives CASSQDPDPQARGYTF.

In this sample, this clone turned up a few times. The V and J genes are TRBV6-4 and TRBJ1-1, with 11 bases that match TRBD1. The CDR3 sequence is 15 residues long. The trim removed 5 bases at V and 5 bases at J, leaving 7 bases unmatched. CDR1 and CDR2 (germline): MRHNA, SNTAGT. The CDR3 reads CASSPGTGGGTEAFF. The CDR3 nucleotides are TGTGCCAGCAGTCCCGGGACAGGGGGTGGAACTGAAGCTTTCTTT.

The rearrangement links TRBV5-4 to TRBJ1-1; 8 positions agree with TRBD1. Germline lookup yields CDR1 SGHNT and CDR2 YYREEE (reference sequence). Losses at the gene ends were 5 bases for V and 4 bases for J; bases not matched to a gene: 7. This CDR3 is 14 amino acids long. CDR3 residues: CASSSTGGGTEAFF. CDR3 DNA sequence: TGTGCCAGCAGTTCAACAGGGGGGGGCACTGAAGCTTTCTTT.

The V call is TRBV30, the J call TRBJ2-2; the match to TRBD2 covers 7 bases. The germline CDR1 and CDR2 sequences are GTSNPN and SVGIG (reference sequence). This CDR3 has 13 residues. Trimming took 2 bases from V and 9 from J; bases not matched to a gene: 6. The CDR3 DNA reads TGTGCCTGGAGTAGAAGCGGGATCAGGGAGCTGTTTTTT. Residues: CAWSRSGIRELFF.